This T cell receptor beta chain was identified in a study of control samples from healthy donors and cancer patients. The method was immunoSEQ multiplex PCR; TCRdb's version includes in-frame clones alone and lacks a portion of them. The top ten hold less than 2.5% of the sample, which has approximately 100,000 clones, 85% seen once. CDR1 MRHNA and CDR2 SNTAGT come from the germline V gene. The V gene end was trimmed by 2 bases and the J gene end by 9 bases; junction bases not matched to a gene: 5. This CDR3 has 14 residues. Sequencing used blood. The clonotype was recovered from a woman aged 40-49 years in good health. This chain connects TRBV6-4 to TRBJ2-1, with 9 positions matching TRBD2. CDR3 nucleotide sequence: TGTGCCAGCAGTGACCTGCGGGGGGGCGGTGAGCAGTTCTTC. Protein: CASSDLRGGGEQFF.